The present T cell receptor (beta chain) was sequenced within a study of shared clonotypes between healthy human individuals. The assay was immunoSEQ multiplex PCR, and TCRdb's table has in-frame clones only and misses some. The data hold 2 million to 3 million clones, with 90% to 95% observed a single time. The CDR3 consists of 12 residues. Germline CDR1 reads MNHNY; CDR2 reads SVGAGI (reference sequence). Trimming cost V 11 bases and J 9 bases, with 17 bases left between them. The sample consisted of naive CD4+ T cells sorted from blood. The subset here: CD45RA+ positively selected. This TCR derives from a man aged 18-30 years in good health. The rearrangement joins TRBV6-6 to TRBJ1-5, with D tentatively TRBD1 (6 bases). The CDR3 is CAGGAGEWPQHF. DNA of the CDR3: TGTGCCGGGGGCGCGGGGGAATGGCCCCAGCATTTT.